This record looks at one TCR beta chain sequence and its context. The source of the sample is a study of T cells in Graves' hyperthyroidism and ophthalmopathy. Amplification of TCR beta CDR3 regions was performed using RNA transcripts as template. Carried out on the TCR CDR3, a first-round RT-PCR used the HTBI primer set. TCRdb fed the multiplex PCR reads into MiXCR, producing one record per CDR3 protein. The sample contains 350,000 to 500,000 distinct CDR3 sequences, 12% to 15% of which appear only once. The CDR3 length is 13 residues. Germline V CDR1 and CDR2: ENHRY, SYGVKD. Trimming removed 3 bases from V and 6 bases from J, with 11 bases in between.

V and J are TRBV10-3 and TRBJ1-2; no firm D call. The source of this sequence is a woman younger than 35 with Graves' hyperthyroidism. Sequenced input: blood. This chain's CDR3 is CAISDLARDGYTF. The CDR3, as DNA: TGTGCCATCAGTGACCTAGCACGGGATGGCTACACCTTC.